Each of the 18 T cell receptor beta chains below was sequenced from the same sample in a study of glioma-infiltrating T cells. Amplification of TCR alpha and beta CDR3 regions from RNA used iRepertoire nested multiplex PCR. TCRdb analysed the multiplex PCR reads with MiXCR anew, one entry per CDR3 protein. The sample lists under 150,000 distinct CDR3 sequences, more than 35% occurring once. Sequenced input: glioma tissue, nonneoplastic brain tissue, or PBMCs (not recorded which). All receptors derive from a human donor with low-grade glioma or glioblastoma, undergoing nonglioma brain surgery, or in good health (not recorded which).

This clonotype turned up a few times. The chain couples TRBV6-1 to TRBJ2-5, with 12 bases that match TRBD2. Germline lookup yields CDR1 MNHNS and CDR2 SASEGT. J gave up 4 bases and V 5 bases, and 5 bases lay outside the gene matches. This CDR3 is built from 15 residues. The CDR3 spells CASSRQLAGGETQYF. The DNA for the CDR3 is TGTGCCAGCAGTAGACAACTAGCGGGAGGAGAGACCCAGTACTTC.

This chain connects TRBV7-2 to TRBJ2-5; 10 bases are shared with TRBD2. V shed 4 bases, J shed 2 bases, and the junction held 7 bases outside the gene matches. This CDR3 comprises 16 residues. CDR1 is SGHTA, CDR2 FQGNSA, per germline. The CDR3 sequence: CASSYPLAGLQETQYF. CDR3 DNA sequence: TGTGCCAGCAGCTACCCACTAGCGGGGCTTCAAGAGACCCAGTACTTC.

This clonotype has more than one count but fewer than ten. The rearrangement links TRBV6-2 or TRBV6-3 to TRBJ2-7; 8 bases line up with TRBD1. The germline CDR1 and CDR2 sequences are MNHEY and SVGEGT. The CDR3 is 15 residues long. V dropped 2 bases and J dropped 3; count of bases not matched to a gene: 6. The CDR3 DNA reads TGTGCCAGCAGTTACGAGGACAGGGCTTTCTACGAGCAGTACTTC. Protein: CASSYEDRAFYEQYF.

There are a few counts of this clonotype. CDR3 loop: CASSSGGRPTYTGELFF. The CDR3 region has the DNA TGTGCCAGCAGTTCCGGAGGGAGACCAACTTACACCGGGGAGCTGTTTTTT. The V call is TRBV28, the J call TRBJ2-2; possible D gene TRBD2, 6 bases. Germline loops: CDR1 MDHEN, CDR2 SYDVKM. The CDR3 is made up of 17 amino acids. Trimming removed 4 bases at V and 3 bases at J, with 18 bases between. The full variable domain, with the rest looked up from reference TRBV28 and TRBJ2-2, is DVKVTQSSRYLVKRTGEKVFLECVQDMDHENMFWYRQDPGLGLRLIYFSYDVKMKEKGDIPEGYSVSREKKERFSLILESASTNQTSMYLCASSSGGRPTYTGELFFGEGSRLTVL.

This clonotype occurred a few times. The chain joins TRBV10-3 to TRBJ1-6; perhaps TRBD1 as D (6 bases). Germline values: CDR1 ENHRY, CDR2 SYGVKD. V was trimmed by 7 bases and J by 7 bases, leaving 11 bases between them. This CDR3 has 13 residues. This CDR3 reads CAIMGTTNSPLHF. The DNA of the CDR3 is TGTGCCATCATGGGGACAACCAATTCACCCCTCCACTTT.

As DNA, the CDR3 is TGTGCCAGCAGTGCCCACAGGGCCGGGGAGCTGTTTTTT. Amino acids: CASSAHRAGELFF. The gene calls are TRBV6-2 or TRBV6-3 and TRBJ2-2, with D tentatively TRBD1 (6 bases). Trimming took 5 bases from V and 6 from J, leaving 10 bases between them. The V gene's germline CDR1 is MNHEY and CDR2 SVGEGT. This CDR3 contains 13 residues.

This clonotype was counted at least ten times. The genes are TRBV20-1 and TRBJ2-1; possibly TRBD2 for D (6 bases). The germline CDR1 and CDR2 sequences are DFQATT and SNEGSKA (reference sequence). Trimming removed 5 bases from V and 8 bases from J, with 13 bases in between. This CDR3 has 12 residues. CDR3 residues: CSARLGFDEQFF. CDR3 bases: TGCAGTGCTCGACTAGGGTTTGATGAGCAGTTCTTC.

The rearrangement links TRBV4-1 to TRBJ1-1; D not certain. The V end was cut by 1 base, the J end by 3 bases, with 12 bases between. Germline V gene sequence: CDR1 MGHRA, CDR2 YSYEKL. CDR3 length equals 15 residues. CDR3 region: CASSQGNTAYTEAFF. CDR3 in DNA: TGCGCCAGCAGCCAAGGGAATACTGCTTACACTGAAGCTTTCTTT.

As concerns this clonotype: Lacking the conserved final phenylalanine or tryptophan, this CDR3 likely reflects a read error. The chain joins TRBV27 to TRBJ2-5; D is uncertain. The assigned J gene may be wrong: the sequence end matches TRBJ2-7 better. This CDR3 has 14 amino acids. Germline CDR1 reads MNHEY; CDR2 reads SMNVEV (reference sequence). The CDR3 nucleotides read TGTGCCAGCAGTCCGAAATTGGTAGCTTACGAGCAGTACTCC. Translation: CASSPKLVAYEQYS.

This clonotype was found a few times. The genes are TRBV25-1 and TRBJ1-3, with unresolved D. Germline V gives CDR1 MGHDK, CDR2 SYGVNS. Trimming cost V 4 bases and J 0 bases, with 7 bases left between them. This CDR3 region has 14 residues. The DNA for the CDR3 is TGTGCCAGCAGTGGCCGATTCTCTGGAAACACCATATATTTT. It encodes CASSGRFSGNTIYF.

This chain joins TRBV28 and TRBJ1-5; tentatively, D is TRBD1 (5 bases). Between the trimmed V and J ends, which lost 6 bases and 0 bases, there was a span of 12 bases. The germline CDR1 and CDR2 sequences are MDHEN and SYDVKM. CDR3 length: 15 amino acids. The CDR3 nucleotides read TGTGCCAGCAGCCCTGGGGGTATTAGCAATCAGCCCCAGCATTTT. It encodes CASSPGGISNQPQHF.

This clonotype has more than one count but fewer than ten. This chain links TRBV10-3 with TRBJ2-3; 14 nucleotides align to TRBD2. V gave up 10 bases and J gave up 9 bases; unmatched junction bases: 12. From germline, CDR1 is ENHRY and CDR2 SYGVKD. The CDR3 is 15 amino acids. This CDR3 is CATGAGTSGRGTQYF. DNA of the CDR3: TGTGCCACCGGAGCAGGGACTAGCGGGAGAGGCACGCAGTATTTT.

The V gene is TRBV27, the J gene TRBJ1-1; 7 bases map to TRBD1. After removal of 6 bases from V and 2 bases from J, the junction contained 9 bases not matched to a gene. CDR1 and CDR2 from the germline V gene are MNHEY and SMNVEV (reference sequence). There are 15 residues in the CDR3. The CDR3 is CASRWEGAVNTEAFF. The CDR3 coding sequence is TGTGCCAGCAGGTGGGAGGGGGCGGTTAACACTGAAGCTTTCTTT.

This clonotype was seen just once. The chain uses TRBV7-2 and TRBJ1-1; D not resolved. Germline V CDR1 and CDR2: SGHTA, FQGNSA. Deletions cut 1 base from V and 2 bases from J, with 5 bases between. The CDR3 is 13 amino acids. CDR3 nucleotides: TGTGCCAGCAGCTTAGACTTCAACACTGAAGCTTTCTTT. It yields the protein CASSLDFNTEAFF. Based on the CDR3 plus reference TRBV7-2 and TRBJ1-1, the full variable domain is GAGVSQSPSNKVTEKGKDVELRCDPISGHTALYWYRQSLGQGLEFLIYFQGNSAPDKSGLPSDRFSAERTGGSVSTLTIQRTQQEDSAVYLCASSLDFNTEAFFGQGTRLTVV.

This clonotype was found a few times. Written as DNA, the CDR3 is TGCAGTGCCCGCCGGGACGGACGGTCGGGGGAGCAGTTCTTC. It yields the protein CSARRDGRSGEQFF. V usage is TRBV20-1 and J usage is TRBJ2-1; D is perhaps TRBD1 or TRBD2 (5 bases each). V was trimmed by 6 bases and J by 10 bases, leaving 22 bases between them. This CDR3 region has 14 residues. Germline CDR1 reads DFQATT; CDR2 reads SNEGSKA (reference sequence).

The CDR3 is CASSQDVREATNEKLFF. The CDR3 coding sequence is TGTGCCAGCAGCCAAGATGTGAGGGAAGCAACTAATGAAAAACTGTTTTTT. The chain links TRBV4-2 to TRBJ1-4; D is uncertain. The CDR3 is 17 amino acids. V lost 0 bases to trimming and J lost 0 bases, with 11 bases between them. CDR1 is LGHNA, CDR2 YNFKEQ, per germline.

The chain employs TRBV7-2 and TRBJ2-7, with 8 bases identical to TRBD1. This CDR3 is 14 amino acids long. J was trimmed by 3 bases and V by 5 bases; bases with no gene match: 6. Germline CDR1 reads SGHTA; CDR2 reads FQGNSA. CDR3 in DNA: TGTGCCAGCAGCGTCACCGGGACAGGCTACGAGCAGTACTTC. The encoded protein is CASSVTGTGYEQYF.

This clonotype was detected only a few times. The rearrangement uses TRBV10-3 and TRBJ1-1; D possibly corresponds to TRBD1 (5 bases). The CDR3 sequence is 13 residues long. Germline V gene lookup returns CDR1 ENHRY and CDR2 SYGVKD. The V end lost 6 bases, the J end lost 1 base, and 9 bases lay between the germline ends. The CDR3 is CAIRSGGNTEAFF. CDR3 bases: TGTGCCATCAGGAGTGGGGGGAACACTGAAGCTTTCTTT.